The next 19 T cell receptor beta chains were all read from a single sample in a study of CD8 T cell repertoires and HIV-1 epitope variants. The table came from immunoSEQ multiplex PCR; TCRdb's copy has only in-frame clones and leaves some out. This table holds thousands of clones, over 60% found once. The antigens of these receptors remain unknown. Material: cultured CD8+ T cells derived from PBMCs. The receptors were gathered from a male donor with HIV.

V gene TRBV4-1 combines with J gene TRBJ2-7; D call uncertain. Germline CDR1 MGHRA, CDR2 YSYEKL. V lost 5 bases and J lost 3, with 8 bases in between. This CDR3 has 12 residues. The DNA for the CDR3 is TGCGCCAGCAGCGGCACTAACTACGAGCAGTACTTC. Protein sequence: CASSGTNYEQYF.

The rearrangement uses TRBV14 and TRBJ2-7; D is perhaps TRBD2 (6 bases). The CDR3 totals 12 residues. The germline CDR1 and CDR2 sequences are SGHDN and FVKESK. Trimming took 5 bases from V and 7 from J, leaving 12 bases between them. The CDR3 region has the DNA TGTGCCAGCAGCTTGGGAGGTTTTGAGCAGTACTTC. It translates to CASSLGGFEQYF.

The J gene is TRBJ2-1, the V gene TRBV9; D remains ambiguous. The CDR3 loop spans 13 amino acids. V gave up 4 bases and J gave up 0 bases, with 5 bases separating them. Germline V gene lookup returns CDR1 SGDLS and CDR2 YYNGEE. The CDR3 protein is CASSSSSYNEQFF. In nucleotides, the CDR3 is TGTGCCAGCAGCTCGAGCTCCTACAATGAGCAGTTCTTC.

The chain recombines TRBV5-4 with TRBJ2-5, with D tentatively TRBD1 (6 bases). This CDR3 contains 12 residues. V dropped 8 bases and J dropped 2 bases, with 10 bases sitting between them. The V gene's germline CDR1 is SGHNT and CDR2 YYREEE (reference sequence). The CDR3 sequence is CASWDTQETQYF. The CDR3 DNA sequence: TGTGCCAGTTGGGACACACAAGAGACCCAGTACTTC. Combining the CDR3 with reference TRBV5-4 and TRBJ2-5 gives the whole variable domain ETGVTQSPTHLIKTRGQQVTLRCSSQSGHNTVSWYQQALGQGPQFIFQYYREEENGRGNFPPRFSGLQFPNYSSELNVNALELDDSALYLCASWDTQETQYFGPGTRLLVL.

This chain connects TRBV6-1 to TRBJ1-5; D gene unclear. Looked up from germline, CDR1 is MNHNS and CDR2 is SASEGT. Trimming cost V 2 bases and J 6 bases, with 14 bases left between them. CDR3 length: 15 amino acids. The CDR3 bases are TGTGCCAGCAGTGAACGGCAGCCTGGGCTTCAGCCCCAGCATTTT. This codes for CASSERQPGLQPQHF.

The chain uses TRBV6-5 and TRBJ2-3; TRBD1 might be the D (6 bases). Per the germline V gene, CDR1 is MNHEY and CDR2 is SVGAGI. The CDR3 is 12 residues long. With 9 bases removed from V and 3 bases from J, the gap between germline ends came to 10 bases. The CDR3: CASGQGTDTQYF. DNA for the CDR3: TGTGCCAGTGGCCAGGGGACAGATACGCAGTATTTT.

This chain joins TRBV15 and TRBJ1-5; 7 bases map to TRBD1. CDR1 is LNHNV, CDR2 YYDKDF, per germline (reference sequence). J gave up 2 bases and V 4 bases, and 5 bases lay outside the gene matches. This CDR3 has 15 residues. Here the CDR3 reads CATSNSGQGNQPQHF. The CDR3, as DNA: TGTGCCACCAGCAATTCCGGACAGGGCAATCAGCCCCAGCATTTT.

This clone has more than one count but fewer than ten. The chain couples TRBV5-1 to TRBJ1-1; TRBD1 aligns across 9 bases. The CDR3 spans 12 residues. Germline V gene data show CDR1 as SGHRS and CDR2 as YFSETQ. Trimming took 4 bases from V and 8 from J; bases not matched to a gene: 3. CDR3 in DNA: TGCGCCAGCAGCCTGGGACAGGGAGAAGCTTTCTTT. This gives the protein CASSLGQGEAFF.

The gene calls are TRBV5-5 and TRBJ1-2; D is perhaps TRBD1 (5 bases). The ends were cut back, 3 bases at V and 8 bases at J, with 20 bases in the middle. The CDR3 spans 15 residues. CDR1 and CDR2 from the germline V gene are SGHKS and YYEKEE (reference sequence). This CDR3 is CASSWEAGLAGGYTF. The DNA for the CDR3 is TGTGCCAGCAGCTGGGAGGCGGGACTCGCGGGGGGCTACACCTTC.

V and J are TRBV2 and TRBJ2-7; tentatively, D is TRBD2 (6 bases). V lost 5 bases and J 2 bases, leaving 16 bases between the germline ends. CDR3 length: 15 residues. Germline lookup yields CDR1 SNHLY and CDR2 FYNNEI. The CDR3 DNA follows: TGTGCCAGCAGTTATTCCCAAGGGAGGCCCTACGAGCAGTACTTC. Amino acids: CASSYSQGRPYEQYF. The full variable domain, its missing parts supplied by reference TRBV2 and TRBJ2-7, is EPEVTQTPSHQVTQMGQEVILRCVPISNHLYFYWYRQILGQKVEFLVSFYNNEISEKSEIFDDQFSVERPDGSNFTLKIRSTKLEDSAMYFCASSYSQGRPYEQYFGPGTRLTVT.

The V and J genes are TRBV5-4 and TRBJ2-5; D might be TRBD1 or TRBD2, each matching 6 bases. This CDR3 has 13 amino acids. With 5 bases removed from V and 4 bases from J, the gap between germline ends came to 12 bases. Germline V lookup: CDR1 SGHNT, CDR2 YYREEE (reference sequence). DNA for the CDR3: TGTGCCAGCAGTTTACAGGGAGGAGAGACCCAGTACTTC. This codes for CASSLQGGETQYF.

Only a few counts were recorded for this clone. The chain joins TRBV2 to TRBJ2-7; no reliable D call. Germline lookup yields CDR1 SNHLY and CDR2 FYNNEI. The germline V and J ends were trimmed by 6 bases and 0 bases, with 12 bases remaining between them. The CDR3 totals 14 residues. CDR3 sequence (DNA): TGTGCCAGCAGGGCACAGAGCAGCTCCTACGAGCAGTACTTC. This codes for CASRAQSSSYEQYF.

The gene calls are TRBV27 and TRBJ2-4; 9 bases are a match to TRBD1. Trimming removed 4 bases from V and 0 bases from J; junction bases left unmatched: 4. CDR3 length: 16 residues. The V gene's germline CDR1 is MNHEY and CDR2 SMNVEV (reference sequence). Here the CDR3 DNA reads TGTGCCAGCAGTTCCAGGACAGGGGTAGCCAAAAACATTCAGTACTTC. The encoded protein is CASSSRTGVAKNIQYF.

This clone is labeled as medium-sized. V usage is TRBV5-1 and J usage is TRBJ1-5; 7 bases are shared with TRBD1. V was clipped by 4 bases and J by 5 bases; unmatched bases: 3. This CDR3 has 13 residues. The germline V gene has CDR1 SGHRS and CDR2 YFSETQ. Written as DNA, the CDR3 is TGCGCCAGCAGCCCGACAGGGCATCAGCCCCAGCATTTT. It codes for CASSPTGHQPQHF.

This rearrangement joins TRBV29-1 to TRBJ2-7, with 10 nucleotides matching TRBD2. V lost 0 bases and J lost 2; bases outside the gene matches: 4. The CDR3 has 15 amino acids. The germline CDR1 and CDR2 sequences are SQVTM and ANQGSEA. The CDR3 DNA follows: TGCAGCGTTGAAGAGCGAGCGGGAGGGCCCTACGAGCAGTACTTC. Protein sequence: CSVEERAGGPYEQYF.

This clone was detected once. In DNA form, the CDR3 reads TGTGCCAGCAGCGGGGGGATAGCGGGAGGTTTTAACAATGAGCAGTTCTTC. Its translation is CASSGGIAGGFNNEQFF. The J gene is TRBJ2-1, the V gene TRBV11-1; 10 bases are shared with TRBD2. CDR3 length equals 17 residues. Germline-derived CDR1 and CDR2 are SGHAT and FQDESV (reference sequence). With V trimmed by 5 bases and J by 5 bases, 12 bases remained unmatched.

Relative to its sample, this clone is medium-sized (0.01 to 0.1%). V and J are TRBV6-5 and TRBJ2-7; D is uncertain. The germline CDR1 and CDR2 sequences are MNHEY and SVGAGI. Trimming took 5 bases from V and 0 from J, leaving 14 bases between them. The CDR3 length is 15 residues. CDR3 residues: CASSPPEKASYEQYF. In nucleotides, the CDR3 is TGTGCCAGCAGTCCCCCCGAGAAGGCCTCCTACGAGCAGTACTTC.

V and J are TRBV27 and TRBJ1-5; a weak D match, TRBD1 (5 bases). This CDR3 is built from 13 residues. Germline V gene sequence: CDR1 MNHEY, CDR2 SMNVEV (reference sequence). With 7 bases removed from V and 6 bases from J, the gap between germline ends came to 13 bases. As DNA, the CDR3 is TGTGCCAGCACCGGGGGAGGGAGTCAGCCCCAGCATTTT. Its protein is CASTGGGSQPQHF.

The CDR3 sequence: CASSTSGDTQYF. The DNA for the CDR3 is TGTGCCAGTAGTACCTCGGGCGATACGCAGTATTTT. The rearrangement links TRBV19 to TRBJ2-3; D remains unclear. Trimming took off 4 bases at V and 6 bases at J, with 8 bases between the two ends. The CDR3 loop spans 12 amino acids. Germline V CDR1 and CDR2: LNHDA, SQIVND (reference sequence).